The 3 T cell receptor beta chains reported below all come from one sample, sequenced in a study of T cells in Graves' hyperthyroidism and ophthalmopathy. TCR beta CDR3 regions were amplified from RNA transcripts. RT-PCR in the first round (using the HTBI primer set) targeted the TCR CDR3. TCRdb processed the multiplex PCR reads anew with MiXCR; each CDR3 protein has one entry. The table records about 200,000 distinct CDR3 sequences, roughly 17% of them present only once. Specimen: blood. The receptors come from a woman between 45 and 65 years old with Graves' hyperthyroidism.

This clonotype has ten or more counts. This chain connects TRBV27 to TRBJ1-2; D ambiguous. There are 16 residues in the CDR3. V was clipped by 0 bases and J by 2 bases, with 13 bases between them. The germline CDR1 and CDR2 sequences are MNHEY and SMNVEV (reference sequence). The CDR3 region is CASSLSAVPWNYGYTF. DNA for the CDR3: TGTGCCAGCAGTTTATCCGCAGTACCTTGGAACTATGGCTACACCTTC.

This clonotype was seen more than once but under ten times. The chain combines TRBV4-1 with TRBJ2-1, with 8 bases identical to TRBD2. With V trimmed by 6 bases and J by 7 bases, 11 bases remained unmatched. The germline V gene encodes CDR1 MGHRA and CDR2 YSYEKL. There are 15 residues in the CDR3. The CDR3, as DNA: TGCGCCAGCAGGAGGTCCGGGACTAGGGAAAATGAGCAGTTCTTC. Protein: CASRRSGTRENEQFF.

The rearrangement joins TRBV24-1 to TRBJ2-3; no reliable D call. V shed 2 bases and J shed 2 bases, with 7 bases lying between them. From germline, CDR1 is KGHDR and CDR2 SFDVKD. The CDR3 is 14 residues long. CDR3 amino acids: CATSDSTYTDTQYF. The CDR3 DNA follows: TGTGCCACCAGTGATTCTACCTACACAGATACGCAGTATTTT.